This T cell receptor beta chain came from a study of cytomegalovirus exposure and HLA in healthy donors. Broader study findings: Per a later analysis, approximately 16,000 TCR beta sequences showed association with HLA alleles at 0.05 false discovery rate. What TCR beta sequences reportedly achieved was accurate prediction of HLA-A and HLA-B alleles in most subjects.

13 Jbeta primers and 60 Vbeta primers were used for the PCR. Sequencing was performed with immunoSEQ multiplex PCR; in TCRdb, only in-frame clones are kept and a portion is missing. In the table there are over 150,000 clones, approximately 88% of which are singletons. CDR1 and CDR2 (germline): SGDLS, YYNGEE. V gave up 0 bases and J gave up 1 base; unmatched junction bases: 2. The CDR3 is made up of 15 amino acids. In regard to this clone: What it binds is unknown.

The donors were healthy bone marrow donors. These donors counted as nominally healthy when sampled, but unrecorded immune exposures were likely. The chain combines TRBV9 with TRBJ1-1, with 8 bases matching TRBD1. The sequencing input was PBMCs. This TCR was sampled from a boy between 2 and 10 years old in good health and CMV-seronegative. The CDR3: CASSVVGTGNTEAFF. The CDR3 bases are TGTGCCAGCAGCGTAGTAGGGACAGGGAACACTGAAGCTTTCTTT.